The entry below describes one T cell receptor (beta chain). Profiled with immunoSEQ multiplex PCR; TCRdb holds only in-frame clones, not every one. The sample carries 90,000 to 150,000 clones, 70% to 90% recorded once. The sample originates from a study of T cell responses to AZD1222 COVID-19 vaccine. CDR3 length: 14 residues. V lost 6 bases and J 4 bases, leaving 15 bases between the germline ends. Germline values: CDR1 MDHEN, CDR2 SYDVKM. This TCR was recovered from an adult who received the AZD1222 COVID-19 vaccine. Sequenced material: peripheral blood, taken 28 days after the second AZD1222 dose. The rearrangement joins TRBV28 to TRBJ1-1; possibly TRBD1 for D (6 bases). The chain's CDR3 is CASSYGQRGTEAFF. The CDR3, as DNA: TGTGCCAGCAGCTATGGACAGAGGGGCACTGAAGCTTTCTTT.